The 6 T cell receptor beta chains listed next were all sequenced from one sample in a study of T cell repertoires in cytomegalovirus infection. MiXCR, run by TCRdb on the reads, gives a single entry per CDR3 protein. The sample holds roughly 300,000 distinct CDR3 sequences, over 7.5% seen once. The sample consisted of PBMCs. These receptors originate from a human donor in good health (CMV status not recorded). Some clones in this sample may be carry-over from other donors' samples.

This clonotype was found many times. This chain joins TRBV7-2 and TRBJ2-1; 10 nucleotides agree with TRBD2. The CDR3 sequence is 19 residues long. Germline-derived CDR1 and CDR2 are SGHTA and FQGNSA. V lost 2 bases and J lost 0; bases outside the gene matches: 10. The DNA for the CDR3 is TGTGCCAGCAGCTTACGGGGTAGCGGGGGGCCCAGCTCCTACAATGAGCAGTTCTTC. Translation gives CASSLRGSGGPSSYNEQFF.

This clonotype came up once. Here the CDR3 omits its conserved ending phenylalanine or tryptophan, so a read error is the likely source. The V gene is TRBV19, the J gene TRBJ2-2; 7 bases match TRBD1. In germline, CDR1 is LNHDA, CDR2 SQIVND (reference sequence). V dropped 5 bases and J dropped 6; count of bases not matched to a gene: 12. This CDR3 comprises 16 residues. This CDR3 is CASSSPRTGVSGELFL. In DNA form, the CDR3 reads TGTGCCAGTAGTTCCCCCCGGACAGGAGTTTCCGGGGAGCTGTTTCTT.

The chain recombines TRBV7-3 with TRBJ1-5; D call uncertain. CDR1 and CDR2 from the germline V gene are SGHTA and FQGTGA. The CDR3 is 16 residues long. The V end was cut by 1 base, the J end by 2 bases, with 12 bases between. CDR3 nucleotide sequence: TGTGCCAGCAGCTTAATGGTTGGTAAAGGCAATCAGCCCCAGCATTTT. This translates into CASSLMVGKGNQPQHF. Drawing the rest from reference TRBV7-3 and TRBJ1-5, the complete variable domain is GAGVSQTPSNKVTEKGKYVELRCDPISGHTALYWYRQSLGQGPEFLIYFQGTGAADDSGLPNDRFFAVRPEGSVSTLKIQRTERGDSAVYLCASSLMVGKGNQPQHFGDGTRLSIL.

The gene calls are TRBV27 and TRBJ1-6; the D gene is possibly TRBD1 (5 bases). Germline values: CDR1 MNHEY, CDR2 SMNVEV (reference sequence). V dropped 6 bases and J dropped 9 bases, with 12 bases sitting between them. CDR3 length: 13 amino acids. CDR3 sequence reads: CASSETAASPLHF. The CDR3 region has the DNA TGTGCCAGCAGCGAGACAGCGGCTTCACCCCTCCACTTT.

In nucleotides, the CDR3 is TGTGCCATCAGTGAGACAACGGGGTTGACGCCCCAGCATTTT. It specifies CAISETTGLTPQHF. This rearrangement joins TRBV10-3 to TRBJ1-5, with D unclear. Germline assignment: CDR1 ENHRY and CDR2 SYGVKD. Trimming removed 2 bases at V and 9 bases at J, with 14 bases between. The CDR3 length is 14 residues.

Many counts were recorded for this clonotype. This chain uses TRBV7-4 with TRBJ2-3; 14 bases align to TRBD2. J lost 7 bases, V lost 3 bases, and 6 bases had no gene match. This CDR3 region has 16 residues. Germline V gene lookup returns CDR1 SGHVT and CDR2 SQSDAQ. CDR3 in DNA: TGTGCCAGCAGCTTTGGACTAGCGGGGGGCCGCTATACGCAGTATTTT. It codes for CASSFGLAGGRYTQYF.